The next 7 T cell receptor beta chains were all read from a single sample in a study of cytomegalovirus exposure and HLA in healthy donors. The PCR had 60 Vbeta and 13 Jbeta primers. Sequencing used immunoSEQ multiplex PCR; TCRdb keeps in-frame clones, though not all of them. The data contain more than 95,000 clones, roughly 70% of them singletons. Sequencing was done on a sample of PBMCs. These receptors were obtained from a young man in good health and CMV-seronegative.

The gene calls are TRBV27 and TRBJ2-1; 7 nucleotides match TRBD1. Germline V gene data show CDR1 as MNHEY and CDR2 as SMNVEV (reference sequence). The CDR3 runs to 12 residues. The junction had 5 bases not matched to a gene; V was cut back by 8 bases and J by 7 bases. For the CDR3, the DNA is TGTGCCAGCCGCCTCAGGGGGAATGAGCAGTTCTTC. Its protein product is CASRLRGNEQFF.

With regard to this clone: One end of the junction varies from germline; a read error may be responsible. The chain is built from TRBV28 and TRBJ1-5; possibly TRBD1 for D (6 bases). The CDR3 is 20 residues long. The germline V gene has CDR1 MDHEN and CDR2 SYDVKM. Here the CDR3 DNA reads TGTGCCAGCAGTTTAAGATTTTCGGGTCGGCAGGGGCAGAGAAATCAGTCCCAGCATTTT. Protein product: CASSLRFSGRQGQRNQSQHF.

The chain couples TRBV19 to TRBJ1-1, with a possible D match to TRBD1 (5 bases). The germline CDR1 and CDR2 sequences are LNHDA and SQIVND (reference sequence). Trimming took off 3 bases at V and 8 bases at J, with 10 bases between the two ends. The CDR3 is 12 amino acids. For the CDR3, the DNA is TGTGCCAGTAGTATCCCAGGGCGGGAAGCTTTCTTT. It codes for CASSIPGREAFF.

The rearrangement joins TRBV21-1 to TRBJ2-7; the D call of TRBD2 is as the table states it, not checked on the DNA. TRBV21-1 is a pseudogene locus. The CDR3 has 9 amino acids. This chain's CDR3 is CATATQQYF. CDR3 nucleotide sequence: TGTGCCACCGCGACTCAGCAGTACTTC.

The chain has TRBV7-2 and TRBJ1-1; D uncertain. V lost 2 bases, J lost 5 bases, and 9 bases lay in between. Germline V gene sequence: CDR1 SGHTA, CDR2 FQGNSA. The CDR3 runs to 13 residues. The CDR3 loop is CASSLMGGTEAFF. The CDR3 region has the DNA TGTGCCAGCAGCTTAATGGGAGGGACTGAAGCTTTCTTT.

Points on this clone: The junction and the germline gene differ at one end; a read error may be behind it. The V gene is TRBV5-6, the J gene TRBJ2-7, with 7 nucleotides matching TRBD2. The germline V gene has CDR1 SGHDT and CDR2 YYEEEE. This CDR3 comprises 11 residues. CDR3 sequence reads: CASSLARQGGF. The DNA of the CDR3 is TGTGCCAGCAGCTTGGCGCGGCAGGGAGGGTTC.

V gene TRBV28 combines with J gene TRBJ1-4; D call uncertain. The CDR3 consists of 12 residues. Between the trimmed V and J ends, which lost 5 bases and 8 bases, there was a span of 9 bases. Looked up from germline, CDR1 is MDHEN and CDR2 is SYDVKM. CDR3 in amino acids: CASSPRVEKLFF. DNA of the CDR3: TGTGCCAGCAGTCCCCGGGTCGAAAAACTGTTTTTT.